This T cell receptor (beta chain) stems from a study of cytomegalovirus exposure and HLA in healthy donors. In the case of this clone: Its antigen is still unknown.

CDR3 size: 14 residues. Trimming pared 0 bases from V and 4 bases from J, leaving 10 bases between. Germline V lookup: CDR1 SGHNT, CDR2 YYREEE (reference sequence). PCR primers comprised 60 Vbeta and 13 Jbeta primers. Data came from immunoSEQ multiplex PCR; TCRdb stores just in-frame clones and leaves some out. The table has 60,000 to 85,000 clones, 74% seen once; the top ten hold 11%. Findings and caveats of the study: Researchers reported in a later analysis that common viral pathogens appeared linked to several top clusters. In all likelihood, a cluster of highly shared sequence variants was a sequencing artifact.

This chain connects TRBV5-4 to TRBJ1-1; D is possibly TRBD1 (6 bases). Sequencing was done on a sample of PBMCs. The sequence derives from a human donor in good health. The CDR3 protein is CASSLGGRITEAFF. The CDR3, as DNA: TGTGCCAGCAGCTTGGGGGGGCGTATCACTGAAGCTTTCTTT.